This T cell receptor (beta chain) was sequenced during a study of human T cells and chemical hapten exposure. The CDR3 extends over 18 amino acids. From germline, CDR1 is MNHEY and CDR2 SVGEGT. The J segment lost 0 bases and the V segment lost 6 bases, leaving 10 bases of the junction unmatched. Stated time point: patch test 3, about 24 weeks after DPC sensitization. Treatment described: therapeutic diphenylcyclopropenone sensitization with weekly scalp DPC. TCRdb recomputed calls from the RACE reads with MiXCR, one row per CDR3 protein. The data contain 95,000 to 150,000 distinct CDR3 sequences, roughly 10% of them seen just once; the ten biggest clones take up 2% to 2.5%. This clonotype came up many times.

The source is a woman aged 45-65 years with alopecia areata. Some clones in this sample may be carry-over from other donors' samples. The sequencing here drew on whole blood, taken in connection with sensitization to the hapten diphenylcyclopropenone (DPC). V usage is TRBV6-2 or TRBV6-3 and J usage is TRBJ2-1; 11 bases line up with TRBD1. The CDR3, as DNA: TGTGCCAGCAGACCCCATCCCGGGACAGGGGGCTCCTACAATGAGCAGTTCTTC. Translating gives CASRPHPGTGGSYNEQFF.